These T cell receptor beta chains were read from a single sample in a study of beta chain features in type 1 diabetes. Sequencing was performed with immunoSEQ multiplex PCR; in TCRdb, only in-frame clones are kept and a portion is missing. The table records around 600,000 clones, roughly 12% of them present only once. Source material: naive CD4+ T cells from blood. The source of these receptors is a young man with type 1 diabetes. The CDR3 runs from the conserved cysteine through the conserved F or W.

J gene | V gene | CDR3 protein
TRBJ2-3 | TRBV12-5 | CASRDRGYTDTQYF
TRBJ1-5 | TRBV12-5 | CASALLYMFPHQPQHF
TRBJ2-5 | TRBV5-1 | CASSFQPTSETQETQYF
TRBJ1-2 | TRBV29-1 | CSVGGQGYGYTF
TRBJ2-7 | TRBV29-1 | CSVIVDEQYF
TRBJ2-5 | TRBV28 | CASSSRDWNRETQYF
TRBJ2-3 | TRBV5-1 | CASSLLGASPDTQYF
TRBJ1-1 | TRBV20-1 | CSARSSRSTFF
TRBJ2-7 | TRBV23-1 | CASSHAEQYF
TRBJ2-7 | TRBV28 | CASSLDPAGLPHEQYF
TRBJ2-7 | TRBV6-1 | CASGSGASYEQYF
TRBJ2-2 | TRBV7-2 | CASSFSGGRTGELFF
TRBJ1-1 | TRBV19 | CASSTMTGGKINTEAFF
TRBJ2-1 | TRBV6-6 | CASTLSSGGFNEQFF
TRBJ2-3 | TRBV7-8 | CASSSWTHTDTQYF
TRBJ2-3 | TRBV19 | CASSIHGGDSDTQYF
TRBJ1-2 | TRBV10-3 | CAISEGENYGYTF
TRBJ2-7 | TRBV5-1 | CASSSAGIYEQYF
TRBJ2-2 | TRBV7-2 | CASSARHAGELFF
TRBJ2-5 | TRBV7-2 | CASSLGRETQYF
TRBJ1-4 | TRBV2 | CASRLRDTTNEKLFF
TRBJ2-5 | TRBV5-1 | CASSHEGSETQYF
TRBJ2-7 | TRBV6-5 | CASSYTTSGGNGEQYF
TRBJ1-1 | TRBV10-3 | CAISDLDGGDTEAFF
TRBJ1-1 | TRBV5-1 | CASSSGLNTEAFF
TRBJ2-3 | TRBV9 | CASQGPPGDTQYF
TRBJ1-3 | TRBV7-2 | CASSLSSDSGNTIYF
TRBJ1-5 | TRBV28 | CASRLPLGQGASNQPQHF
TRBJ2-2 | TRBV6-5 | CASSPRITGELFF
TRBJ2-1 | TRBV2 | CASSEGTSGFNEQFF
TRBJ2-3 | TRBV7-2 | CASSYRTGTDTQYF
TRBJ2-7 | TRBV18 | CASSPTETSYEQYF
TRBJ2-7 | TRBV6-6 | CASTSPDRGVTYEQYF
TRBJ1-6 | TRBV28 | CASSFLRGDGASPLHF